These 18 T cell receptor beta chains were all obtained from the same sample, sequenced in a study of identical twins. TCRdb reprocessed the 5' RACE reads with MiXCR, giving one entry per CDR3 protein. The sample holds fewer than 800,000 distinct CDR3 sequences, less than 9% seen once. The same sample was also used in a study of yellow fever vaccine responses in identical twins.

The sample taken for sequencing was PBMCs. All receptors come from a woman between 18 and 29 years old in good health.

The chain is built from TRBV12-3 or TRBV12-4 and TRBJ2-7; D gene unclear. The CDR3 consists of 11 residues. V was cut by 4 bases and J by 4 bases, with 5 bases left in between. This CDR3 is CASSSGYEQYV. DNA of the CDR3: TGTGCCAGCAGTTCAGGATACGAGCAGTACGTC.

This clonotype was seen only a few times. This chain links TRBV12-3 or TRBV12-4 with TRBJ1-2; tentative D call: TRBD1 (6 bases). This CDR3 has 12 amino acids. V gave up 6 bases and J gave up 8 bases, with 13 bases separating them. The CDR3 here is CASSFNREGYTF. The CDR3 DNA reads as TGTGCCAGCAGCTTCAACAGGGAAGGCTACACCTTC.

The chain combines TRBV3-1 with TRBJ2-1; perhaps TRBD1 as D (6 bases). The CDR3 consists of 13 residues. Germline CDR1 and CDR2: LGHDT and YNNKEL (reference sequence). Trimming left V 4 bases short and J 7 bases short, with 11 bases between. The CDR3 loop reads CASSPGQINEQFF. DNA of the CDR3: TGTGCCAGCAGCCCCGGACAGATTAATGAGCAGTTCTTC.

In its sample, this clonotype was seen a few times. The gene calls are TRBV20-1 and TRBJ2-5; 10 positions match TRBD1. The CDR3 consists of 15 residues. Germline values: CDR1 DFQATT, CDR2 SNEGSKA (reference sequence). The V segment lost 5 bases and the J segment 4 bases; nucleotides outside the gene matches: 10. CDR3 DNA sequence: TGCAGTGCTCGGAGGCCGGGACAGGGGCCAGAGACCCAGTACTTC. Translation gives CSARRPGQGPETQYF.

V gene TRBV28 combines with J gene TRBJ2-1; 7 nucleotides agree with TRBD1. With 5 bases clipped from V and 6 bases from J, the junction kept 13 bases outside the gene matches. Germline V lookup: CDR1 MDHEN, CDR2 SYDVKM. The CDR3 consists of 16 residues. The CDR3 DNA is TGTGCCAGCAGTCTCTCCTCCACAGGGGTGCGCAATGAGCAGTTCTTC. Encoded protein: CASSLSSTGVRNEQFF.

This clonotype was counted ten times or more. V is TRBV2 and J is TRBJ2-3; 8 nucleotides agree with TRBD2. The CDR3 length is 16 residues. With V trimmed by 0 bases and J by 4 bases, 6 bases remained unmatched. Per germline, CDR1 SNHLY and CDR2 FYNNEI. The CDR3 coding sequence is TGTGCCAGCAGTGAAGCTGGGCTAGCGGGTGCAGATACGCAGTATTTT. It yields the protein CASSEAGLAGADTQYF.

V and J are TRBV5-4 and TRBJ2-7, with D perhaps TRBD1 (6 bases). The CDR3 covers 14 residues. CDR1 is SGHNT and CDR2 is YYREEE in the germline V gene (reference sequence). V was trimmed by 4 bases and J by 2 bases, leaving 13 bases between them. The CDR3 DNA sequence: TGTGCCAGCAGCCCGAGGGGGACGGCCTACGAGCAGTACTTC. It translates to CASSPRGTAYEQYF.

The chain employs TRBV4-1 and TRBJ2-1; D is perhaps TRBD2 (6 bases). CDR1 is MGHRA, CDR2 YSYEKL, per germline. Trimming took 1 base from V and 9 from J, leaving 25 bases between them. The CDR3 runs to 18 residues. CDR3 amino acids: CASSQAKGIDLRRGEQFF. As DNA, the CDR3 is TGCGCCAGCAGCCAAGCAAAGGGCATCGACTTACGGCGGGGTGAGCAGTTCTTC.

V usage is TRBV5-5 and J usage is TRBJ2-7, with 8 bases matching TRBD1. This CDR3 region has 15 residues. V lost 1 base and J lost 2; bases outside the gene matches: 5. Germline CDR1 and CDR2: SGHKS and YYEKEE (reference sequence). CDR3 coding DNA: TGTGCCAGCAGCTTGAGGGGACAGGCCGCCTACGAGCAGTACTTC. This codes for CASSLRGQAAYEQYF.

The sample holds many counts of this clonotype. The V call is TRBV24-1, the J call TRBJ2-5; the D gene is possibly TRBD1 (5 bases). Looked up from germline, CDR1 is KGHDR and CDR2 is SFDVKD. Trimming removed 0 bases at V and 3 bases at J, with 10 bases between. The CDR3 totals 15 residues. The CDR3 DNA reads TGTGCCACCAGTGATTTGCCCAGGGATAAAGAGACCCAGTACTTC. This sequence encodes CATSDLPRDKETQYF.

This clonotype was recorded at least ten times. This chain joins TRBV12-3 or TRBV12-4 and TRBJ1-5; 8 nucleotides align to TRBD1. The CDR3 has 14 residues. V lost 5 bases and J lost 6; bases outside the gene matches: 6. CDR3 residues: CASSRADRGQPQHF. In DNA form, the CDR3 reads TGTGCCAGCAGTCGGGCAGACAGGGGTCAGCCCCAGCATTTT.

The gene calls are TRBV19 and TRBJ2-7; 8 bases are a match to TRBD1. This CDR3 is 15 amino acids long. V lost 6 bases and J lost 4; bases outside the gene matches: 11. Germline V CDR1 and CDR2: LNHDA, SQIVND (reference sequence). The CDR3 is CASSRLTGQVYEQYF. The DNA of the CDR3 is TGTGCCAGTAGCAGACTAACGGGACAGGTTTACGAGCAGTACTTC.

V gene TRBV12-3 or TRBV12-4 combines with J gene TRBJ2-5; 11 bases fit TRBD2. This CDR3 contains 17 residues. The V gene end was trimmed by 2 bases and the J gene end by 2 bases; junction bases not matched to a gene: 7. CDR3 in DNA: TGTGCCAGCAGTTTAAGTCTAGCGGGGGGTTTACAAGAGACCCAGTACTTC. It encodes CASSLSLAGGLQETQYF.

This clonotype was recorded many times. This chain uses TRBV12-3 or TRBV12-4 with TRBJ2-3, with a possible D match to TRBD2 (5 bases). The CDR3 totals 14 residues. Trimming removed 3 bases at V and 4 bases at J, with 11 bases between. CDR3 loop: CASSFGSTADTQYF. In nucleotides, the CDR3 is TGTGCCAGCAGTTTTGGGAGTACGGCAGATACGCAGTATTTT.

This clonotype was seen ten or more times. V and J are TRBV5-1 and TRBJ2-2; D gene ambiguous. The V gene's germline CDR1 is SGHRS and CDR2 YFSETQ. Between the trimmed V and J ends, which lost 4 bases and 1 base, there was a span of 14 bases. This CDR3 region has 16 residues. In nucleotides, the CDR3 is TGCGCCAGCAGCCCACTAATACTTCAGAACACCGGGGAGCTGTTTTTT. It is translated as CASSPLILQNTGELFF.

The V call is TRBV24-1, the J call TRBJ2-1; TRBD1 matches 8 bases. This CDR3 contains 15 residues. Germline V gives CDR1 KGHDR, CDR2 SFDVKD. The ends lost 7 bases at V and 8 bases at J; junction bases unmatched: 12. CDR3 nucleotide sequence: TGTGCCACCAGGGACCGGACAGGGACGTTCGATGAGCAGTTCTTC. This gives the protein CATRDRTGTFDEQFF.

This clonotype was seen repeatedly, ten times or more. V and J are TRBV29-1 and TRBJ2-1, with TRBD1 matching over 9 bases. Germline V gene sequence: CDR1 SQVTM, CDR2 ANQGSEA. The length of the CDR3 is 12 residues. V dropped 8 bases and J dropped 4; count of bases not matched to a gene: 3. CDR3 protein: CSMDRGYNEQFF. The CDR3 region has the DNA TGCAGCATGGACAGGGGTTACAATGAGCAGTTCTTC.

CDR3 in amino acids: CASSLGEGLIRFF. The CDR3 DNA reads as TGTGCCAGCAGTTTAGGGGAGGGACTTATACGGTTCTTC. This chain joins TRBV12-3 or TRBV12-4 and TRBJ2-1; TRBD2 aligns across 7 bases. This CDR3 has 13 amino acids. V lost 1 base and J lost 15; bases outside the gene matches: 9.